The rows below give T cell receptor beta chains drawn from one sample of a study of glioma-infiltrating T cells after dendritic cell vaccination. The repertoire was sequenced with immunoSEQ multiplex PCR; TCRdb's copy has only in-frame clones and lacks some. Of roughly 100,000 clones detected, more than 75% appear once; the ten largest clones hold roughly 2.9%. This material consisted of blood, taken before dendritic cell vaccination. The receptors originated from a human donor with glioblastoma. The CDR3 runs from the conserved cysteine through the conserved F or W. D genes are given only for firm matches. Only part of the rows carry a size: once, few, many, or a class if the clone is expanded.

j_call: TRBJ1-2
v_call: TRBV4-1
clone_size: .
d_call: .
cdr3_nt: TGCGCCAGCAGCCAAGAAGCCGGGGCAGGGGTCTATGGCTACACCTTC
cdr3_aa: CASSQEAGAGVYGYTF

j_call: TRBJ1-2
v_call: TRBV12-5
clone_size: .
d_call: TRBD1
cdr3_nt: TGTGCTAGTGGTCCCGGTGGGGACAGGGTAGGATATGGCTACACCTTC
cdr3_aa: CASGPGGDRVGYGYTF

j_call: TRBJ1-1
v_call: TRBV5-4
clone_size: once
d_call: .
cdr3_nt: TGTGCCAGCGCGAGCAGGGATATGGCTTTCTTT
cdr3_aa: CASASRDMAFF

j_call: TRBJ1-2
v_call: TRBV6-5
clone_size: .
d_call: TRBD1
cdr3_nt: TGTGCCAGCAGTTACGGCGGACAGGGGGCAAAAGGCTACACCTTC
cdr3_aa: CASSYGGQGAKGYTF

j_call: TRBJ1-1
v_call: TRBV6-5
clone_size: .
d_call: .
cdr3_nt: TGTGCCAGCAGTGACACAGGGATAAACACTGAAGCTTTCTTT
cdr3_aa: CASSDTGINTEAFF

j_call: TRBJ2-3
v_call: TRBV4-2
clone_size: .
d_call: TRBD2
cdr3_nt: TGTGCCAGCAGCCCCGAGCTTAGCGGGGTTCCCCCTTTGGATACGCAGTATTTT
cdr3_aa: CASSPELSGVPPLDTQYF

j_call: TRBJ2-5
v_call: TRBV6-6
clone_size: .
d_call: .
cdr3_nt: TGTGCCAGCAGTTCGGCGGTACGGGAGACCCAGTACTTC
cdr3_aa: CASSSAVRETQYF

j_call: TRBJ1-1
v_call: TRBV6-6
clone_size: .
d_call: TRBD1
cdr3_nt: TGTGCCAGCAGTTGGAGACAGGGACCCACTGAAGCTTTCTTT
cdr3_aa: CASSWRQGPTEAFF

j_call: TRBJ2-1
v_call: TRBV10-3
clone_size: .
d_call: .
cdr3_nt: TGTGCCATCAGTGAGTCCAGGGGCCATGAGCAGTTCTTC
cdr3_aa: CAISESRGHEQFF

j_call: TRBJ1-1
v_call: TRBV2
clone_size: .
d_call: .
cdr3_nt: TGTGCCAGCAGTGGGCAGATGAACACTGAAGCTTTCTTT
cdr3_aa: CASSGQMNTEAFF

j_call: TRBJ2-2
v_call: TRBV29-1
clone_size: .
d_call: .
cdr3_nt: TGCAGCGTTGCGGGGGAGAACACCGGGGAGCTGTTTTTT
cdr3_aa: CSVAGENTGELFF

j_call: TRBJ1-3
v_call: TRBV2
clone_size: few
d_call: TRBD1
cdr3_nt: TGTGCCATAACAGGGGGCAGGGGAAACACCATATATTTT
cdr3_aa: CAITGGRGNTIYF

j_call: TRBJ2-1
v_call: TRBV6-5
clone_size: .
d_call: TRBD1
cdr3_nt: TGTGCCAGCAGTTCCCCCCGGGACAGGGGGGTGAATGAGCAGTTCTTC
cdr3_aa: CASSSPRDRGVNEQFF

j_call: TRBJ2-7
v_call: TRBV12-5
clone_size: once
d_call: .
cdr3_nt: TGTGCTAGTGGTTTGGTCGTTAGCGAGCAGTACTTC
cdr3_aa: CASGLVVSEQYF

j_call: TRBJ1-1
v_call: TRBV7-9
clone_size: .
d_call: .
cdr3_nt: TGTGCCAGCAGCTCCCAGGGATACACTGAAGCTTTCTTT
cdr3_aa: CASSSQGYTEAFF

j_call: TRBJ1-5
v_call: TRBV10-1
clone_size: .
d_call: .
cdr3_nt: TGCGCCAGCGAGGGCAAAAGTGGCTCGTCCCAGCATTTT
cdr3_aa: CASEGKSGSSQHF

j_call: TRBJ2-3
v_call: TRBV6-5
clone_size: .
d_call: .
cdr3_nt: TGTGCCAGCGTGGACCAGGGATTAGATACGCAGTATTTT
cdr3_aa: CASVDQGLDTQYF

j_call: TRBJ2-3
v_call: TRBV10-2
clone_size: .
d_call: TRBD2
cdr3_nt: TGCGCCAGCAGTGTAGCGGGGGGTAGCACAGATACGCAGTATTTT
cdr3_aa: CASSVAGGSTDTQYF

j_call: TRBJ1-2
v_call: TRBV5-1
clone_size: once
d_call: TRBD1
cdr3_nt: TGCGCCAGCAGCTTGAGGGGCGGGACACAGGGGGCGAGGAACTATGGCTACACCTTC
cdr3_aa: CASSLRGGTQGARNYGYTF

j_call: TRBJ2-3
v_call: TRBV7-2
clone_size: .
d_call: TRBD2
cdr3_nt: TGTGCCAGCAGCTTAGCGCAAGGTAGCGGGGGGACCACAGATACGCAGTATTTT
cdr3_aa: CASSLAQGSGGTTDTQYF

j_call: TRBJ2-7
v_call: TRBV18
clone_size: .
d_call: .
cdr3_nt: TGTGCCAGCTCACCTCCAGGGTTCAGCGAGCAGTACTTC
cdr3_aa: CASSPPGFSEQYF

j_call: TRBJ2-3
v_call: TRBV9
clone_size: .
d_call: TRBD2
cdr3_nt: TGTGCCAGCAGCGTAGGTCCTAGCGGGGATGCGGATACGCAGTATTTT
cdr3_aa: CASSVGPSGDADTQYF

j_call: TRBJ2-1
v_call: TRBV4-3
clone_size: .
d_call: TRBD2
cdr3_nt: TGCGCCAGCACCGGGACTAGCGATATTCCTTACAATGAGCAGTTCTTC
cdr3_aa: CASTGTSDIPYNEQFF

j_call: TRBJ2-7
v_call: TRBV4-1
clone_size: few
d_call: TRBD1
cdr3_nt: TGCGCCAGCAGCCAGGGGACAGGAGTCTACGAGCAGTACTTC
cdr3_aa: CASSQGTGVYEQYF

j_call: TRBJ2-3
v_call: TRBV19
clone_size: .
d_call: TRBD1
cdr3_nt: TGTGCCAGTAGTATCACCCGGGACAGGGGGGGGGATACGCAGTATTTT
cdr3_aa: CASSITRDRGGDTQYF

j_call: TRBJ1-4
v_call: TRBV9
clone_size: .
d_call: .
cdr3_nt: TGTGCCAGCAGCGCCGAGGGACTCGGGCCGACTAATGAAAAACTGTTTTTT
cdr3_aa: CASSAEGLGPTNEKLFF

j_call: TRBJ1-3
v_call: TRBV5-1
clone_size: .
d_call: .
cdr3_nt: TGCGCCAGCAGCTTAGACGGGGCTGGAAACACCATATATTTT
cdr3_aa: CASSLDGAGNTIYF